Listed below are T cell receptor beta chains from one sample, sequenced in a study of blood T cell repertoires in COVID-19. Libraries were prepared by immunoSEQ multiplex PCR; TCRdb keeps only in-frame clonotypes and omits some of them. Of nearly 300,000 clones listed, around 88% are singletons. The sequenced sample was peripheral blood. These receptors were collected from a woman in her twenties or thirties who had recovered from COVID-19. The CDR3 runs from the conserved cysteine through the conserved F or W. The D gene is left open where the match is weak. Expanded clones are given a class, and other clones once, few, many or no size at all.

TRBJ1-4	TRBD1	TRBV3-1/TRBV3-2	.	CASSPGQAGVRLFF	TGTGCCAGCAGCCCCGGACAGGCCGGGGTTCGACTGTTTTTT
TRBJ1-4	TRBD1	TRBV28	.	CASSSFPKGALRNEKLFF	TGTGCCAGCAGTTCGTTCCCTAAGGGGGCGCTTCGAAATGAAAAACTGTTTTTT
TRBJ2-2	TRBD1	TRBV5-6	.	CASSRDRGWMYTGELFF	TGTGCCAGCAGCCGGGACAGGGGGTGGATGTACACCGGGGAGCTGTTTTTT
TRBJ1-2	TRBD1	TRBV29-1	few	CSVAVTGAIYGYTF	TGCAGCGTTGCGGTAACAGGGGCCATCTATGGCTACACCTTC
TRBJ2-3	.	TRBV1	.	CTSSQGLGGADTQYF	TGCACCAGCAGCCAAGGACTAGGGGGGGCAGATACGCAGTATTTT
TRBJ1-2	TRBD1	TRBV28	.	CASRRGGQENYGYTF	TGTGCCAGCAGAAGAGGAGGACAGGAGAACTATGGCTACACCTTC
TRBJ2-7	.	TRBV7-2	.	CASSLDRAGEQYF	TGTGCCAGCAGCTTAGACAGGGCTGGCGAGCAGTACTTC
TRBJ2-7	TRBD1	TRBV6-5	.	CASSYFDRGYEQYF	TGTGCCAGCAGTTACTTTGACAGGGGGTACGAGCAGTACTTC
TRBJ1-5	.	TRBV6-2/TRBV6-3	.	CASSYGRGSNQPQHF	TGTGCCAGCAGTTACGGGAGGGGGAGCAATCAGCCCCAGCATTTT
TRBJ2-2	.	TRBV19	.	CASSIRGRNTGELFF	TGTGCCAGTAGTATCAGGGGCCGGAACACCGGGGAGCTGTTTTTT
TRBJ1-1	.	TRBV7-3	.	CASSLTGGDTEAFF	TGTGCCAGCAGCTTAACCGGGGGAGACACTGAAGCTTTCTTT
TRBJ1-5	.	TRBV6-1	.	CASSERANWSNQPQHF	TGTGCCAGCAGTGAGCGGGCAAACTGGAGCAATCAGCCCCAGCATTTT